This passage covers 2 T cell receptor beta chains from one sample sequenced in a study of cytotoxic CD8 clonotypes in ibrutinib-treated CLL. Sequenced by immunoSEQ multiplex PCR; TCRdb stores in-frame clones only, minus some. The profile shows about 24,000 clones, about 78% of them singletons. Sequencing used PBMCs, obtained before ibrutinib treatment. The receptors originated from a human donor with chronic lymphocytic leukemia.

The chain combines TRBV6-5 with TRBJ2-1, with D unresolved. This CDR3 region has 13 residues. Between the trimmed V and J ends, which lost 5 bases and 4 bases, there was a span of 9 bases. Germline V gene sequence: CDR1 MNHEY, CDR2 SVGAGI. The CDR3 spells CASSLRAYNEQFF. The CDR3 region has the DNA TGTGCCAGCAGTCTACGAGCATACAATGAGCAGTTCTTC.

The CDR3 is CATSRDLADGELFF. The CDR3 region has the DNA TGTGCCACCAGCAGAGATCTAGCGGACGGGGAGCTGTTTTTT. The chain has TRBV15 and TRBJ2-2; 7 bases match TRBD2. V was pared by 0 bases and J by 7 bases, with 2 bases of the junction left unmatched. Germline CDR1 and CDR2: LNHNV and YYDKDF (reference sequence). This CDR3 is 14 amino acids long.